The 9 T cell receptor beta chains below come from one sample, sequenced in a study of T cells after yellow fever vaccination. TCRdb analysed the 5' RACE reads with MiXCR anew, one entry per CDR3 protein. Of about 68,000 distinct CDR3 sequences in the sample, 5% to 8% were seen once. This sample comprised CD8+ T cells sorted from PBMCs, obtained roughly 46 days after the first yellow fever vaccination. These receptors were obtained from a man between 18 and 35 years old who received the YFV17D yellow fever vaccine.

This clonotype was observed many times. The chain combines TRBV13 with TRBJ2-5, with 9 positions matching TRBD2. The CDR3 runs 14 residues. V shed 5 bases and J 3 bases; nucleotides not matched to a gene: 4. Germline V gives CDR1 PRHDT, CDR2 FYEKMQ (reference sequence). The CDR3 DNA is TGTGCCAGCAGCACCTTAGCGGGGGAAGAGACCCAGTACTTC. This translates into CASSTLAGEETQYF.

This clonotype was observed at least ten times. The V gene is TRBV4-2, the J gene TRBJ2-7; tentatively, D is TRBD1 (6 bases). Germline CDR1 and CDR2: LGHNA and YNFKEQ. V gave up 3 bases and J gave up 3 bases, with 12 bases separating them. The CDR3 extends over 14 amino acids. In DNA, the CDR3 is TGTGCCAGCAGCCAGTATGGGGGCATCTACGAGCAGTACTTC. It translates to CASSQYGGIYEQYF.

This clonotype was detected many times. This rearrangement joins TRBV4-2 to TRBJ2-5; D may be TRBD1 (5 bases). Germline-derived CDR1 and CDR2 are LGHNA and YNFKEQ. The CDR3 extends over 14 amino acids. V lost 4 bases to trimming and J lost 1 base, with 10 bases between them. The CDR3 DNA reads TGTGCCAGCAGCCTACAGGAATTCCAAGAGACCCAGTACTTC. Its protein is CASSLQEFQETQYF.

This clonotype was found a few times. This chain uses TRBV27 with TRBJ1-1, with TRBD1 matching 8 bases. With V trimmed by 4 bases and J by 1 base, 5 bases remained unmatched. Per germline, CDR1 MNHEY and CDR2 SMNVEV (reference sequence). This CDR3 has 15 residues. In DNA form, the CDR3 reads TGTGCCAGCAGTTCCAGGGGGCAGGAGAACACTGAAGCTTTCTTT. It is translated as CASSSRGQENTEAFF.

CDR3 in DNA: TGTGCCAGCAGCCCACGGGACGGGTCTGAGCAGTTCTTC. This sequence encodes CASSPRDGSEQFF. This chain connects TRBV11-2 to TRBJ2-1, with D perhaps being TRBD1 or TRBD2 (5 bases each). Germline CDR1 is SGHAT and CDR2 is FQNNGV. Trimming removed 5 bases from V and 9 bases from J, with 14 bases in between. CDR3 size: 13 residues.

This clonotype was found many times. J is TRBJ2-3 and V is TRBV4-1; TRBD2 aligns across 9 bases. V lost 3 bases and J lost 1; bases outside the gene matches: 8. CDR1 MGHRA and CDR2 YSYEKL come from the germline V gene. The CDR3 is 17 residues long. CDR3 sequence: CASSHRWASGGTDTQYF. CDR3 sequence (DNA): TGCGCCAGCAGCCACCGGTGGGCTAGCGGGGGCACAGATACGCAGTATTTT.

This clonotype showed up many times. This chain joins TRBV7-2 and TRBJ2-1; no reliable D call. The CDR3 is made up of 14 amino acids. Germline loops: CDR1 SGHTA, CDR2 FQGNSA. The V end was cut by 1 base, the J end by 8 bases, with 12 bases between. CDR3 DNA sequence: TGTGCCAGCAGCTTAGGATTTGGCTTGGATGAGCAGTTCTTC. This encodes CASSLGFGLDEQFF.

A few counts support this clonotype. The genes are TRBV4-3 and TRBJ2-3; 8 bases fit TRBD1. The CDR3 length is 15 residues. Per the germline V gene, CDR1 is LGHNA and CDR2 is YSLEER. V was clipped by 1 base and J by 2 bases; unmatched bases: 2. The CDR3 region has the DNA TGCGCCAGCAGCCAAGGACAGGGGCACACAGATACGCAGTATTTT. It is translated as CASSQGQGHTDTQYF.

This clonotype was seen ten or more times. The gene calls are TRBV12-3 or TRBV12-4 and TRBJ2-2; no definite D call. The CDR3 covers 14 residues. V lost 4 bases and J lost 2, with 8 bases in between. The CDR3 protein is CASSWPDNTGELFF. CDR3 nucleotide sequence: TGTGCCAGCAGTTGGCCCGACAACACCGGGGAGCTGTTTTTT.